The sequence of this TCR beta chain was determined in a study of neurological immune-mediated disorders. Synthesis of cDNA was accomplished via 5'RACE employing 10-nucleotide random UMIs. TCRdb called the 5' RACE reads again in MiXCR, with one record for every CDR3 protein. The sample has 45,000 or so distinct CDR3 sequences; roughly 13% are singletons. Study-level results: Falling below healthy controls, multiple sclerosis showed the least TCR clonal expansion, while HTLV-1-associated myelopathy showed the most.

In this sample, this clonotype turned up many times. Its antigen is as yet unknown. V gave up 1 base and J gave up 8 bases, with 11 bases separating them. The CDR3 consists of 14 residues. Germline V CDR1 and CDR2: SGHVS, FQNEAQ. This chain uses TRBV7-8 with TRBJ1-4; D may be TRBD1 (5 bases). What was sequenced was PBMCs. This receptor was identified in a female donor in good health. The DNA of the CDR3 is TGTGCCAGCAGCTTAGTAGTGGGGCCAGAAAAACTGTTTTTT. It specifies CASSLVVGPEKLFF.